Listed below are T cell receptor beta chains from one sample, sequenced in a study of identical twins. Via MiXCR, TCRdb re-called the 5' RACE reads, giving one row per CDR3 protein. The sample has about 690,000 distinct CDR3 sequences, approximately 6% seen once. Sequencing was performed on naive T cells sorted from blood. All receptors derive from a man between 18 and 35 years old in good health. Both conserved end residues are part of each CDR3.

v_call	j_call	cdr3_aa
TRBV9	TRBJ2-3	CASSVALAGADPTDTQYF
TRBV7-7	TRBJ2-5	CASSLTPRAETQYF
TRBV12-3/TRBV12-4	TRBJ2-1	CASSSKRPNEQFF
TRBV20-1	TRBJ2-3	CSARVSVEMNTQYF
TRBV5-1	TRBJ2-1	CASSSMGEQFF
TRBV7-9	TRBJ1-2	CASTQGGAYGYTF
TRBV2	TRBJ2-4	CASSDEGRVQYF
TRBV29-1	TRBJ2-1	CSVGGRAKDEQFF
TRBV7-2	TRBJ2-5	CASSSQRLSNQETQYF
TRBV10-3	TRBJ2-7	CAISSGLAGTYEQYF
TRBV10-3	TRBJ1-1	CATSRGPAATEAFF
TRBV20-1	TRBJ1-1	CSALGGLTFF
TRBV29-1	TRBJ2-7	CSARGVGRSYEQYF
TRBV5-1	TRBJ2-3	CASSLERRGTDTQYF
TRBV27	TRBJ2-1	CASSDLSSYNEQFF
TRBV27	TRBJ2-1	CASSLAVDSAGSEDEQFF
TRBV7-8	TRBJ2-1	CASSLGGGRSNEQFF
TRBV12-3/TRBV12-4	TRBJ2-3	CASRALGAQYF
TRBV4-3	TRBJ1-2	CASSQGIIGGGSGYTF
TRBV23-1	TRBJ2-2	CASSNNNHTGELFF
TRBV28	TRBJ1-1	CASSRSVNTEAFF
TRBV7-9	TRBJ1-2	CASSETGRNYGYTF
TRBV12-3/TRBV12-4	TRBJ1-2	CASSSPGSNYGYTF
TRBV6-2/TRBV6-3	TRBJ2-7	CASSYSTPAEQYF
TRBV24-1	TRBJ2-3	CATSENFPDTQYF
TRBV9	TRBJ2-3	CASMRAGRQYF
TRBV12-3/TRBV12-4	TRBJ2-3	CASSFRQVHRTDTQYF
TRBV29-1	TRBJ2-2	CSVEVGTANTGELFF
TRBV4-2	TRBJ2-6	CASSQVVKGLSSGANVLTF
TRBV6-2/TRBV6-3	TRBJ1-5	CASSIAGHLNQPQHF
TRBV6-1	TRBJ2-5	CASSAAGWLETQYF
TRBV7-9	TRBJ1-4	CASSFGDRGEKLFF
TRBV12-3/TRBV12-4	TRBJ2-1	CASSFGISYNEQFF
TRBV20-1	TRBJ2-2	CSASKAGELFF
TRBV5-1	TRBJ2-2	CASSSGLAGITGELFF
TRBV6-4	TRBJ2-1	CASSRTANNEQFF
TRBV12-3/TRBV12-4	TRBJ1-1	CASSPMRGAEAFF
TRBV5-5	TRBJ2-2	CASSLRPGQGAAGELFF
TRBV18	TRBJ1-1	CASSPPMGLFDTEAFF
TRBV18	TRBJ2-1	CASSPGAGSNEQFF
TRBV14	TRBJ1-2	CASSQENYGYTF
TRBV11-2	TRBJ2-3	CASSSRIAATSTDTQYF
TRBV7-9	TRBJ2-1	CASSPATGDNYNEQFF
TRBV27	TRBJ2-1	CASSFYPISGGPLNEQFF
TRBV3-1	TRBJ1-1	CASSLQAGGDTEAFF
TRBV5-6	TRBJ2-7	CASSLPSSYEQYF
TRBV5-1	TRBJ2-1	CASSRTTVPDEHFF
TRBV20-1	TRBJ1-1	CSARTRQGNTEAFF
TRBV9	TRBJ2-5	CASSVDQGQETQYF
TRBV6-1	TRBJ2-3	CASRLTGRGSGTDTQYF
TRBV29-1	TRBJ1-2	CSVEHTSYGYTF
TRBV29-1	TRBJ2-5	CSVGGFKETQYF
TRBV12-3/TRBV12-4	TRBJ2-2	CASSQRRPTGELFF
TRBV19	TRBJ2-1	CASQARTLSPNEQFF